The 5 T cell receptor beta chains below all came from one sample that was sequenced in a study of T cell responses to AZD1222 COVID-19 vaccine (dated by TCRdb to about 2021). Library preparation was by the immunoSEQ multiplex PCR assay. TCRdb obtained this table from immuneACCESS and retained in-frame rearrangements with V and J assigned. These tables miss some clones; where compared with another copy, unresolved V genes account for less than half of the shortfall, and the remainder is unexplained. This sample has roughly 170,000 clones in its table, and 90% of those were observed once. The ten largest make up less than 3% of the sample. The time point label here, explained by the study, means: baseline before first vaccination. The sequences come from peripheral blood, collected on day 0 of AZD1222 vaccination. The receptors come from an adult in good health.

As DNA, the CDR3 is TGTGCCAGCAGCTGGGACAGGTTCGCCTACGAGCAGTACTTC. As protein: CASSWDRFAYEQYF. This chain joins TRBV11-2 and TRBJ2-7; TRBD1 aligns across 8 bases. The CDR3 length is 14 residues. Germline CDR1 SGHAT, CDR2 FQNNGV. V trimming: 4 bases; J trimming: 2 bases; junction bases outside the gene matches: 4.

V usage is TRBV19 and J usage is TRBJ2-4; D call uncertain. Germline lookup yields CDR1 LNHDA and CDR2 SQIVND (reference sequence). The CDR3 totals 14 residues. V was clipped by 4 bases and J by 8 bases, with 15 bases between them. The CDR3 nucleotides are TGTGCCAGTAGTACCGACTTTATGGTAGACATTCAGTACTTC. This sequence encodes CASSTDFMVDIQYF.

The chain couples TRBV6-6 to TRBJ1-6, with 10 bases fitting TRBD1. Germline loops: CDR1 MNHNY, CDR2 SVGAGI (reference sequence). This CDR3 has 14 amino acids. J was trimmed by 9 bases and V by 5 bases; bases with no gene match: 4. The CDR3 loop reads CASSPGQGSSPLHF. CDR3 sequence (DNA): TGTGCCAGCAGTCCGGGACAGGGGAGTTCACCCCTCCACTTT.

The chain joins TRBV3-1 (or the pseudogene TRBV3-2) to TRBJ1-2; no clear D. With 3 bases removed from V and 4 bases from J, the gap between germline ends came to 12 bases. This CDR3 is 14 amino acids long. CDR1 is LGHDT and CDR2 is YNNKEL in the germline V gene (reference sequence). CDR3 amino acids: CASSQARVFYGYTF. CDR3 DNA sequence: TGTGCCAGCAGCCAGGCAAGGGTGTTCTATGGCTACACCTTC.

The chain uses TRBV11-3 and TRBJ2-1, with a weak D call TRBD1 (6 bases). The CDR3 spans 16 residues. The V and J ends lost 5 bases and 6 bases respectively, with 20 bases between them. Germline V gene lookup returns CDR1 SGHNT and CDR2 YENEEA. CDR3 sequence (DNA): TGTGCCAGCAGCGCCTCTCCAGGGGCGGTCGCCAATGAGCAGTTCTTC. Translating gives CASSASPGAVANEQFF.